The 5 T cell receptor beta chains in this list originate from one sample, sequenced in a study of OX40 agonist ivuxolimab in advanced cancers. Profiled with immunoSEQ multiplex PCR; TCRdb holds only in-frame clones, not every one. Of fewer than 50,000 clones in the sample, 88% were seen once. The source was CD4+ or CD8+ T cells sorted from blood, collected in a trial of the OX40 agonist ivuxolimab. These TCRs come from an adult with an advanced solid tumor such as melanoma, head and neck, liver or kidney cancer.

This chain uses TRBV18 with TRBJ2-2; no definite D call. The CDR3 contains 15 residues. Germline assignment: CDR1 KGHSH and CDR2 LQKENI. Trimming pared 3 bases from V and 0 bases from J, leaving 8 bases between. CDR3 sequence reads: CASSPWDSNTGELFF. CDR3 DNA sequence: TGTGCCAGCTCACCCTGGGATTCGAACACCGGGGAGCTGTTTTTT.

The chain joins TRBV4-3 to TRBJ1-3; possibly TRBD1 for D (5 bases). The CDR3 is made up of 15 amino acids. The germline gives CDR1 LGHNA, CDR2 YSLEER. Trimming stripped 4 bases from V and 2 bases from J, with 12 bases between. In nucleotides, the CDR3 is TGCGCCAGCAGCCTGTCCGGGGCGGCTGGAAACACCATATATTTT. It is translated as CASSLSGAAGNTIYF.

The chain couples TRBV4-1 to TRBJ1-5; 8 positions agree with TRBD1. V gave up 4 bases and J gave up 3 bases; unmatched junction bases: 5. CDR1 and CDR2 (germline): MGHRA, YSYEKL. This CDR3 has 15 amino acids. CDR3 nucleotide sequence: TGCGCCAGCAGCCCCCAGGGACAGGTCAATCAGCCCCAGCATTTT. This encodes CASSPQGQVNQPQHF.

The rearrangement uses TRBV10-1 and TRBJ2-3; 13 positions agree with TRBD2. J lost 5 bases, V lost 10 bases, and 6 bases had no gene match. The CDR3 has 14 residues. The germline V gene has CDR1 WNHNN and CDR2 SYGVQD (reference sequence). The CDR3 DNA is TGCGCCACTGGGACTAGCGGGATGCGAGATACGCAGTATTTT. Translation gives CATGTSGMRDTQYF.

The chain employs TRBV7-2 and TRBJ1-1; no clear D. Germline V gene sequence: CDR1 SGHTA, CDR2 FQGNSA. The germline V and J ends were trimmed by 1 base and 10 bases, with 10 bases remaining between them. The CDR3 has 12 amino acids. This CDR3 is CASSLGPLGAFF. In nucleotides, the CDR3 is TGTGCCAGCAGCTTAGGGCCACTAGGAGCTTTCTTT.